This TCR beta chain was captured by sequencing in a study of blood T cells in healthy people across ages (dated by TCRdb to between 2014 and 2017). Regarding the research as a whole: In model experiments, template switching captured about one uniquely barcoded TCR beta cDNA molecule for every two T cells. For two donors (one aged 18 to 30 and one aged 80 or older), the study analyzed two additional independent replicas of 1 million unique cDNA reads from the same blood draw. The study measured age-related changes in TCR beta repertoire diversity using deep sequencing normalized with unique cDNA molecular identifiers. The donors were split into four age groups: young (average around 15 years), middle-aged (about 40), aged (approximately 59) and long-lived (approximately 80). Results the study describes overall, beyond this receptor: Estimates of total diversity based on one million sequenced T cells were considered lower bounds and underestimates. Bulk unsorted PBMC profiling prevented conclusive comparison of naive and antigen-experienced compartments. Observed TCR beta diversity per million T cells fell roughly linearly with age, and a significant reduction was already apparent by age about 38. The long-lived group showed more naive CD4+ T cells, fewer expanded clones and increased TCR diversity than the aged group, suggesting age selection. Observed TCR beta diversity correlated strongly with the percentage of naive T cells measured by flow cytometry. Donor CMV infection status was unknown, potentially confounding age-related changes in expanded clonotypes.

Library method: 5' RACE. Reads for this sample came from an Illumina HiSeq 2500. A second PCR of roughly 7 to 11 cycles was performed with a sample-barcoded 5' primer and a J-beta primer mix. Each TCR beta cDNA molecule received a unique molecular identifier from a template-switch 5' adaptor carrying 12 random nucleotides. Each sample yielded at least 3 million CDR3-containing paired-end reads. First-strand cDNA was synthesized from all RNA with the Mint cDNA synthesis kit, primed by a TRBC-specific oligonucleotide. Following uracil-DNA glycosylase treatment, all cDNA underwent a first 18-cycle PCR with the universal primers M1SS and BC2_uni_R. The authors' analysis ran thus. Each sample was normalized by randomly selecting 1 million high-quality reads, each carrying a distinct molecular identifier. Instead of being binned into consensus sequences, reads that shared molecular identifiers were thrown out. CDR3 identification, clonotype clustering and error correction used MiTCR with a Q25 quality threshold and the strictest error-elimination algorithm. A nonparametric unseen species model using Euler transformation provided a lower-bound estimate of total TCR beta diversity. TCRdb itself trimmed the public reads at Q25 with fastp, ran MiXCR and retained productive beta chains. Each entry is one CDR3 protein sequence, shown with its most common DNA and genes. The V and J calls reflect TCRdb's pipeline rather than the authors' work. The sample data list about 930,000 distinct CDR3 sequences, and almost 30% of these were observed just once. The top ten hold 9.5% to 13% of the sample.

In regard to this clonotype: Its antigen is still unknown. Nothing much larger sits one base from this clone, and base qualities are not available.

The donors were a few dozen Caucasian individuals from Russia, aged roughly 6 to 95 years, who were systemically healthy. Each donor gave about 9.2 milliliters of peripheral blood, drawn into EDTA-treated Vacutainer tubes. Ficoll-Paque density-gradient centrifugation was used to isolate PBMCs, with at least 6.5 million per sample. Trizol reagent was used to extract total RNA from the PBMCs, yielding at least 5 micrograms per sample. Naive CD45RAhigh/CD27high T cell percentages were measured by flow cytometry on a PBMC aliquot from every donor. The CDR3 goes from the cysteine to the phenylalanine over 14 residues. The entry retains the CDR3 DNA only, 42 bases that are in frame from base 1. Per the germline V gene (reference sequence), LNHNV is the CDR1 and YYDKDF is the CDR2. V and J lose 2 bases and 4 bases, and a span of 9 bases separates them. In addition, the sample was reused for a study of T cells of mothers and their children. Reported in the second study: Nine systemically healthy Caucasian individuals, comprising three mothers and their six children, were included as donors. cDNA synthesis used all of the extracted RNA, with 1.5 ug of RNA in each 15 ul reaction. In the second PCR, sample barcodes and 2-4 random nucleotides were introduced via the M1S primer. Each mother yielded over 9.5 million TCR beta CDR3 reads and each child 2.5 million to 3 million reads. Thymic selection similarly shapes TCR recombination output in related and unrelated pairs, with minor effect from inherited differences. Related mother-child pairs always showed normalized repertoire overlap that was slightly higher than in unrelated mother-child pairs, though the difference was never significant. Persistent microchimeric T cell clones were not detected, at a sensitivity of approximately 100 clones per million clonotypes. In the study, deep NGS was used to compare the TCR beta repertoires of mothers and children, and features distinguishing related mother-child pairs from unrelated individuals were sought. Mothers averaged around 40 +/- 4 years of age and children averaged about 10 +/- 4 years. After adapter ligation was performed with NEBNext reagents, the libraries were sequenced on an Illumina HiSeq 2000 with 100+100 nt paired-end reads. Mother and child libraries were prepared a month apart and sequenced in separate runs to prevent cross-contamination. For each donor, somewhere between roughly 450,000 and 2,000,000 distinct TCR beta clonotypes were identified. Naive TCR beta clonotypes were estimated from low-frequency clonotypes matched to each donor's FACS-determined naive share, without sorting.

The receptor chain draws on TRBV15 and TRBJ1-5; no D gene call is confident. This receptor was obtained from a woman in her 40s in good health. The sequencing sample was made of blood. CDR3 region: CATSRFQENQPQHF. The sequence in DNA is TGTGCCACCAGCAGATTTCAAGAGAATCAGCCCCAGCATTTT.